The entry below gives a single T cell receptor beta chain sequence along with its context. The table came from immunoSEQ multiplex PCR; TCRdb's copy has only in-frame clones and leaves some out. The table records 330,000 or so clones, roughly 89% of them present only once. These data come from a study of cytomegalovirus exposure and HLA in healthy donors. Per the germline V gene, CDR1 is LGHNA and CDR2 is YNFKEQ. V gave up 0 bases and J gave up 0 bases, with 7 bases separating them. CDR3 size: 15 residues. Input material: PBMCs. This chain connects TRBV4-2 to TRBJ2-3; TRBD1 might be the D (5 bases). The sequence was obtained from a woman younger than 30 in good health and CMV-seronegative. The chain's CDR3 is CASSQESGSTDTQYF. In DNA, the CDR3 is TGTGCCAGCAGCCAAGAGTCAGGGAGCACAGATACGCAGTATTTT.